This T cell receptor beta chain was documented in a study of T cells in Graves' hyperthyroidism and ophthalmopathy. Study-level information: The initial diagnosis was the point when peripheral blood was collected, ahead of any treatment. Study results and limitations: Among clonotypes expanded in thyroid above 0.001, most were also found in blood.

The TCR beta CDR3 regions underwent amplification using RNA transcripts as the source. With the HTBI primer set, the TCR CDR3 went through a first round of RT-PCR. TCRdb re-called the multiplex PCR reads with MiXCR, one entry per CDR3 protein. The top ten clones hold over 45% of a sample with hundreds of thousands of distinct CDR3 sequences, roughly 21% of them seen once. Each ophthalmopathy patient scored at least 3 on the Clinical Activity Score and at least 4 on NOSPECS grade, with duration under 3 months. This clonotype showed up just a few times. Its antigen is not known. The CDR3 contains 12 residues. Germline V gene sequence: CDR1 SGHTA, CDR2 FQGNSA.

The sequence was collected from a middle-aged man with Graves' ophthalmopathy. The specimen sequenced was blood. The chain combines TRBV7-2 with TRBJ2-7; no definite D call. The J call is in doubt because the DNA end fits TRBJ2-1 better. CDR3 coding DNA: TGTGCCAGCAGCCGCACGTCCTACGGGCAGTTCTTC. Protein sequence: CASSRTSYGQFF.